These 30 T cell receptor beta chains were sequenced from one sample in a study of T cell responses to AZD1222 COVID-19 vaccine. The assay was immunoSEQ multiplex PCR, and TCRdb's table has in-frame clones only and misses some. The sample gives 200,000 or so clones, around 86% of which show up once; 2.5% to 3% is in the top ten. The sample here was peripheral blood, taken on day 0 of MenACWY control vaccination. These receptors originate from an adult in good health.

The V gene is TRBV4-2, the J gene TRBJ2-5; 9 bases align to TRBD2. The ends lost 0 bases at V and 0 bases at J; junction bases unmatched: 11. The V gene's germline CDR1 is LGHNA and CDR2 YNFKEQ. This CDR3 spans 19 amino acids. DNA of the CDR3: TGTGCCAGCAGCCAAGATGGTGTACTAGCGGGCCTGTACCAAGAGACCCAGTACTTC. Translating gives CASSQDGVLAGLYQETQYF.

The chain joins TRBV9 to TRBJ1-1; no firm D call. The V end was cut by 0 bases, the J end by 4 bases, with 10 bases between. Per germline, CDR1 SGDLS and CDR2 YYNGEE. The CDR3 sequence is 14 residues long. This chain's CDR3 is CASSVGGGSTEAFF. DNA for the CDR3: TGTGCCAGCAGCGTAGGGGGAGGAAGCACTGAAGCTTTCTTT.

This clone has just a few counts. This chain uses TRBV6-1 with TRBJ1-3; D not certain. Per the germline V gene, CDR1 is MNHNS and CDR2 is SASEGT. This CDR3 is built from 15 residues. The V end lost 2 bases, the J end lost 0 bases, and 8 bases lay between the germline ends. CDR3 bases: TGTGCCAGCAGTGAAAGGGAGGACTCTGGAAACACCATATATTTT. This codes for CASSEREDSGNTIYF.

The DNA for the CDR3 is TGTGCCAGTAGGACCATGACAGGGGATGAGATGAACACTGAAGCTTTCTTT. Residues: CASRTMTGDEMNTEAFF. V is TRBV19 and J is TRBJ1-1, with 8 bases that match TRBD1. The V segment lost 6 bases and the J segment 0 bases; nucleotides outside the gene matches: 12. Germline loops: CDR1 LNHDA, CDR2 SQIVND (reference sequence). This CDR3 contains 17 residues.

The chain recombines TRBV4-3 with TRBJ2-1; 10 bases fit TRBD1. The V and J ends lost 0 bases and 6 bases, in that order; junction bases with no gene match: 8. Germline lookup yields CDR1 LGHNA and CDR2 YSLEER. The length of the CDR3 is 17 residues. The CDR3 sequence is CASSQDWLGQGPNEQFF. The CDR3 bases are TGCGCCAGCAGCCAAGATTGGTTGGGACAGGGGCCCAATGAGCAGTTCTTC.

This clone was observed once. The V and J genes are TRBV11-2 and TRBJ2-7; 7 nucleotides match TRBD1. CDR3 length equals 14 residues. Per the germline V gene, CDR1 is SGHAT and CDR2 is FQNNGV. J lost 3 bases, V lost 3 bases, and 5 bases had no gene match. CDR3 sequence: CASSFSGTDYEQYF. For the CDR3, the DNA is TGTGCCAGCAGCTTTTCCGGGACAGACTACGAGCAGTACTTC.

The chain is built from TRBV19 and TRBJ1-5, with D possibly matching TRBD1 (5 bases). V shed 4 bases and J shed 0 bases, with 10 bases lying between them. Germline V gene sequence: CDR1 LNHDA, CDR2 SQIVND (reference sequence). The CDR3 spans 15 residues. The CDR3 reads CASSREGYSNQPQHF. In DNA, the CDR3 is TGTGCCAGTAGTAGAGAGGGGTATAGCAATCAGCCCCAGCATTTT.

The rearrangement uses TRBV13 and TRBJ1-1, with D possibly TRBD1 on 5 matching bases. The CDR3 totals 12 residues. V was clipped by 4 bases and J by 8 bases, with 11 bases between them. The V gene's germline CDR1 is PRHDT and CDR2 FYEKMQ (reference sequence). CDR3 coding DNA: TGTGCCAGCAGCTCGCAGAGGGGCGAAGCTTTCTTT. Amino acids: CASSSQRGEAFF. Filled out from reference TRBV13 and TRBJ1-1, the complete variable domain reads AAGVIQSPRHLIKEKRETATLKCYPIPRHDTVYWYQQGPGQDPQFLISFYEKMQSDKGSIPDRFSAQQFSDYHSELNMSSLELGDSALYFCASSSQRGEAFFGQGTRLTVV.

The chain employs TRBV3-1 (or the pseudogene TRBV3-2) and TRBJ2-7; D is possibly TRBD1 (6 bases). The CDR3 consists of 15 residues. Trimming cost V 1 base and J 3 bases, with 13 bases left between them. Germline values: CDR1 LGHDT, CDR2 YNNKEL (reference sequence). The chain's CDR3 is CASSQVVRGNYEQYF. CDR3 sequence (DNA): TGTGCCAGCAGCCAAGTCGTTAGGGGGAACTACGAGCAGTACTTC.

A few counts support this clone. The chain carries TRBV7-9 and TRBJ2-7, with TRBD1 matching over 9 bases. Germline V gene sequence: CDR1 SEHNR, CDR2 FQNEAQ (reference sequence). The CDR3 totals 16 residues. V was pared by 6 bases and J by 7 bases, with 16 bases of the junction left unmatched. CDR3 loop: CASSFTPGQGRWEQYF. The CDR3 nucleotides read TGTGCCAGCAGTTTTACACCGGGACAGGGACGGTGGGAGCAGTACTTC.

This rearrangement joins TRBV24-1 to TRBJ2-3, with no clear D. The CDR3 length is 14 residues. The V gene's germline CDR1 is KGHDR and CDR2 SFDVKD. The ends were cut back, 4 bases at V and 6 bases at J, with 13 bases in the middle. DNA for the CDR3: TGTGCCACCAGTGACCCCGAGACTGCCGATACGCAGTATTTT. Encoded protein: CATSDPETADTQYF.

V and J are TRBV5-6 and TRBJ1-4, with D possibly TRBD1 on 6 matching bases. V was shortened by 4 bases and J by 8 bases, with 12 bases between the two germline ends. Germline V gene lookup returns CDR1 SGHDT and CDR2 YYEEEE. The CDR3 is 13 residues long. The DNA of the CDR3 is TGTGCCAGCAGCCCTGGACAGATCGAAAAACTGTTTTTT. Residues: CASSPGQIEKLFF.

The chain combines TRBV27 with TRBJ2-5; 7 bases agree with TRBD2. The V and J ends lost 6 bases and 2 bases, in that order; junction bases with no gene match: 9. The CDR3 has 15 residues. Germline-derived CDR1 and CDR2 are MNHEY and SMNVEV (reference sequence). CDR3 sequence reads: CASSPSGNEQETQYF. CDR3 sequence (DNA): TGTGCCAGCAGCCCCAGCGGGAATGAGCAAGAGACCCAGTACTTC.

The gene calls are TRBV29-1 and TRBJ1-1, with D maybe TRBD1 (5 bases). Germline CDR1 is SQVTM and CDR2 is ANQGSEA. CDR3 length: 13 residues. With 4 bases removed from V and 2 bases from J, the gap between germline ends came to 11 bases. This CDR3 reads CSVVGQGNTEAFF. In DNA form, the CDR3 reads TGCAGCGTTGTAGGGCAGGGCAACACTGAAGCTTTCTTT.

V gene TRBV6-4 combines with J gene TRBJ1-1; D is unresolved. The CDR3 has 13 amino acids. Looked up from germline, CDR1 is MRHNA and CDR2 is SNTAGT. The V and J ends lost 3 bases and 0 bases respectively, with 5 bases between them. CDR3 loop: CASSEYMNTEAFF. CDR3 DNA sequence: TGTGCCAGCAGTGAGTATATGAACACTGAAGCTTTCTTT.

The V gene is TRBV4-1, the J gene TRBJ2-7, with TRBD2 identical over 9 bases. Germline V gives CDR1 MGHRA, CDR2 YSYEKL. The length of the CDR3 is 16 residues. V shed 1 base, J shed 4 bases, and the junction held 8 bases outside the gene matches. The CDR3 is CASSQGFTGLAYEQYF. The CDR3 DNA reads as TGCGCCAGCAGCCAAGGTTTCACGGGACTAGCTTACGAGCAGTACTTC.

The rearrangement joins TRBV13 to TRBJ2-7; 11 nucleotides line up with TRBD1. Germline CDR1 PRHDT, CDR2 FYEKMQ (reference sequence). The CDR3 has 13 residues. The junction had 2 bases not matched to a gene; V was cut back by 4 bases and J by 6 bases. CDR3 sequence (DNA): TGTGCCAGCAGCTCCGGGACAGGGGGCGAGCAGTACTTC. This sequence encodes CASSSGTGGEQYF.

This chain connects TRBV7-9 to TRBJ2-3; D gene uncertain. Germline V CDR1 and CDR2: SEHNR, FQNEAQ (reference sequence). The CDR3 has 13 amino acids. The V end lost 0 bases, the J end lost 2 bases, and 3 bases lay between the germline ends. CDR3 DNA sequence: TGTGCCAGCAGCTTAGCCATCACAGATACGCAGTATTTT. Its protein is CASSLAITDTQYF.

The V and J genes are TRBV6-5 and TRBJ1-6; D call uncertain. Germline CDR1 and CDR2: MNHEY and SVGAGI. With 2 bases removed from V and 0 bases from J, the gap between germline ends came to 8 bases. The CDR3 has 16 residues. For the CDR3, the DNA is TGTGCCAGCAGTTACCTGAGGAGCTCCTATAATTCACCCCTCCACTTT. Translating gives CASSYLRSSYNSPLHF.

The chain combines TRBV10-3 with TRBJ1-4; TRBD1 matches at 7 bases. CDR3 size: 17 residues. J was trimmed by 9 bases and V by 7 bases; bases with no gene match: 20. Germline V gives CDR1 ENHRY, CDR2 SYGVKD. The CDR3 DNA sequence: TGTGCCATCAAGGTCACGTTGAGGGGGCCAGGAAGGCAAAAACTGTTTTTT. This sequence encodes CAIKVTLRGPGRQKLFF.

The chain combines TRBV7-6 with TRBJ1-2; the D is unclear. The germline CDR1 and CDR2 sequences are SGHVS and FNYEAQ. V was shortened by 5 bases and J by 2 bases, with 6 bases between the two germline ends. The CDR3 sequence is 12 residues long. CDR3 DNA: TGTGCCAGCAGCCCTGTGAACTATGGCTACACCTTC. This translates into CASSPVNYGYTF.

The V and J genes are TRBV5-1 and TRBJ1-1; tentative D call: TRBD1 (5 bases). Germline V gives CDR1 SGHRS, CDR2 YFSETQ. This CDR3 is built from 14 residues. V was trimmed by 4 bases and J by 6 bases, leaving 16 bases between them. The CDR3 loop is CASSGGTEAAEAFF. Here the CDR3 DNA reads TGCGCCAGCAGCGGGGGGACGGAGGCGGCTGAAGCTTTCTTT. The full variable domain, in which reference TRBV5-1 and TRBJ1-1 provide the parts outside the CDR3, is KAGVTQTPRYLIKTRGQQVTLSCSPISGHRSVSWYQQTPGQGLQFLFEYFSETQRNKGNFPGRFSGRQFSNSRSEMNVSTLELGDSALYLCASSGGTEAAEAFFGQGTRLTVV.

As DNA, the CDR3 is TGTGCCAGCTCACCCTCACAAGATACGCAGTATTTT. Protein: CASSPSQDTQYF. The gene calls are TRBV18 and TRBJ2-3; the D is unclear. In germline, CDR1 is KGHSH, CDR2 LQKENI. The V gene lost 3 bases and the J gene lost 5 bases, with 6 bases spanning the gap. This CDR3 has 12 residues.

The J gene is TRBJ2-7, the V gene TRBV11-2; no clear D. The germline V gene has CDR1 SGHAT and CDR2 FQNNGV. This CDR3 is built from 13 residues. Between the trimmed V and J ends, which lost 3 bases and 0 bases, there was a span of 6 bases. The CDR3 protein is CASSLAYSYEQYF. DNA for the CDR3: TGTGCCAGCAGCTTGGCCTACTCCTACGAGCAGTACTTC.

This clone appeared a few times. CDR3 sequence reads: CASSLGQGHSGNTIYF. The CDR3 region has the DNA TGTGCCAGTAGTTTGGGACAGGGACACTCTGGAAACACCATATATTTT. The J gene is TRBJ1-3, the V gene TRBV19; 9 bases fit TRBD1. In germline, CDR1 is LNHDA, CDR2 SQIVND (reference sequence). V lost 5 bases to trimming and J lost 0 bases; unmatched junction nucleotides: 5. This CDR3 comprises 16 residues.

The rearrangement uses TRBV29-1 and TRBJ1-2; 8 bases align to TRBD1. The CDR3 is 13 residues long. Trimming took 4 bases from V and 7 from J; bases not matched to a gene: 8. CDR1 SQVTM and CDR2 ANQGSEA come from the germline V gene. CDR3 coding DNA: TGCAGCGTTGTGGGGGACAGGTCCCGTGGCTACACCTTC. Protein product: CSVVGDRSRGYTF. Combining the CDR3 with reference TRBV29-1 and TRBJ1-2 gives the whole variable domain SAVISQKPSRDICQRGTSLTIQCQVDSQVTMMFWYRQQPGQSLTLIATANQGSEATYESGFVIDKFPISRPNLTFSTLTVSNMSPEDSSIYLCSVVGDRSRGYTFGSGTRLTVV.

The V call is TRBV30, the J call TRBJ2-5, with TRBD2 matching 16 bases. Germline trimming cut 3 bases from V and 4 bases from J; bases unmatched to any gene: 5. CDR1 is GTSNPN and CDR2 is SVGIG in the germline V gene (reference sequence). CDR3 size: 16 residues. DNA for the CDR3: TGTGCCTGGAGCGCGGGGACTAGCGGGGGGGCAGAGACCCAGTACTTC. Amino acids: CAWSAGTSGGAETQYF.

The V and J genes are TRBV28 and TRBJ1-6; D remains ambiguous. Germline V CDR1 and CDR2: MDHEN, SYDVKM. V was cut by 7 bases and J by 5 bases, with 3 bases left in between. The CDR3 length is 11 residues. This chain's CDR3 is CASTDNSPLHF. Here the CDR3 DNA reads TGTGCCAGCACAGATAATTCACCCCTCCACTTT.

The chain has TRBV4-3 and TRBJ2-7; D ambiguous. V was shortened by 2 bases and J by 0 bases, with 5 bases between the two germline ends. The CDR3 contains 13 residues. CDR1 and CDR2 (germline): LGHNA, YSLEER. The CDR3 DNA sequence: TGCGCCAGCAGCCAAACCGTCTCCTACGAGCAGTACTTC. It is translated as CASSQTVSYEQYF.

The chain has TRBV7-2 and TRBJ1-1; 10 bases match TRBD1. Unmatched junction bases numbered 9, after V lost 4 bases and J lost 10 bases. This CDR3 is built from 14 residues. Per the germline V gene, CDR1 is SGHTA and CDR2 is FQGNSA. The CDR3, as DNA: TGTGCCAGCAGCTACGACAGGGGGCGATCGATAGCTTTCTTT. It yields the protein CASSYDRGRSIAFF.